The rows below give T cell receptor beta chains drawn from one sample of a study of long-term antiretroviral therapy in people with HIV. The data were produced by immunoSEQ multiplex PCR, yet TCRdb's version contains in-frame clones alone and is incomplete. Found here are tens of thousands of clones, approximately 80% of them singletons; the top ten hold 5.5% to 8%. This specimen was unsorted PBMCs, taken 0.3 years after starting antiretroviral therapy. The origin of the receptors is a man aged 35 to 55 with HIV. Each CDR3 is given with its conserved first and last residue. A D gene is named only where the DNA matches it firmly. Rows give clone size only sometimes, using once, few, many, or a class for an expanded clone.

d_gene,v_gene,j_gene,abundance,len,CDR3aa,CDR3nt
TRBD1,TRBV12-5,TRBJ2-2,-,16,CASGVTPDRTHGELFF,TGTGCTAGTGGTGTGACCCCGGACAGGACGCACGGGGAGCTGTTTTTT
-,TRBV27,TRBJ2-6,-,14,CASSLSSGANVLTF,TGTGCCAGCAGTTTGAGCTCTGGGGCCAACGTCCTGACTTTC
TRBD1,TRBV7-2,TRBJ2-5,-,14,CASSPGQLSETQYF,TGTGCCAGCAGCCCGGGACAGTTATCAGAGACCCAGTACTTC
TRBD1,TRBV19,TRBJ1-2,-,18,CASSPRTGQSTARYGYTF,TGTGCCAGTAGCCCTCGAACGGGACAGAGTACGGCTCGGTATGGCTACACCTTC
TRBD2,TRBV19,TRBJ2-1,-,14,CASSLAGAYNEQFF,TGTGCCAGTTCCCTAGCGGGGGCCTACAATGAGCAGTTCTTC
-,TRBV7-2,TRBJ1-5,-,14,CASSLQGQGQPQHF,TGTGCCAGCAGCTTACAGGGGCAGGGCCAGCCCCAGCATTTT
-,TRBV2,TRBJ2-2,-,14,CAGAGHLNTGELFF,TGTGCCGGAGCGGGACACCTAAACACCGGGGAGCTGTTTTTT
-,TRBV7-2,TRBJ2-4,-,17,CASSLSGAVLAKNIQYF,TGTGCCAGCAGCCTCTCGGGAGCCGTGCTAGCCAAAAACATTCAGTACTTC
-,TRBV18,TRBJ1-1,-,14,CASSPQRGRDEAFF,TGTGCCAGCTCACCACAAAGGGGAAGAGATGAAGCTTTCTTT
-,TRBV5-1,TRBJ2-7,-,13,CASSLNRESVQYF,TGCGCCAGCAGCTTGAACAGGGAGAGCGTGCAGTACTTC
TRBD1,TRBV18,TRBJ1-2,-,16,CASSPRTGGNNYGYTF,TGTGCCAGCTCACCCCGGACAGGGGGCAATAACTATGGCTACACCTTC
-,TRBV29-1,TRBJ2-5,once,15,CSVDPTGAGGETQYF,TGCAGCGTTGACCCGACAGGGGCCGGGGGGGAGACCCAGTACTTC
TRBD1,TRBV18,TRBJ1-1,-,15,CASSGTGVVNTEAFF,TGTGCCAGCTCCGGGACAGGGGTAGTGAACACTGAAGCTTTCTTT
-,TRBV27,TRBJ2-1,-,12,CASSHSLNEQFF,TGTGCCAGCAGTCACAGTCTCAATGAGCAGTTCTTC
TRBD1,TRBV18,TRBJ2-4,-,15,CASSPLGTGLNIQYF,TGTGCCAGCTCACCTTTAGGGACAGGGCTTAACATTCAGTACTTC
TRBD1,TRBV4-2,TRBJ2-7,few,16,CASSPRQGVPSRVQYF,TGTGCCAGCAGCCCGAGACAGGGGGTTCCCTCGCGTGTGCAGTACTTC
TRBD1,TRBV30,TRBJ1-5,-,16,CAWSRTGQYSNQPQHF,TGTGCCTGGAGTAGGACAGGCCAGTATAGCAATCAGCCCCAGCATTTT
-,TRBV5-5,TRBJ2-2,-,12,CASSPYGGELFF,TGTGCCAGCAGCCCCTACGGCGGGGAGCTGTTTTTT
TRBD2,TRBV5-4,TRBJ2-5,-,15,CASSRIAGGQETQYF,TGTGCCAGCAGCCGAATAGCGGGGGGGCAAGAGACCCAGTACTTC
TRBD1,TRBV7-2,TRBJ1-1,-,14,CASSSRTGNTEAFF,TGTGCCAGCAGCTCCCGGACAGGGAACACTGAAGCTTTCTTT
TRBD1,TRBV6-1,TRBJ1-4,few,15,CASSPRTGEDEKLFF,TGTGCCAGCAGCCCTAGGACAGGGGAGGATGAAAAACTGTTTTTT
TRBD1,TRBV28,TRBJ2-7,-,14,CASSFGTATYEQYF,TGTGCCAGCAGTTTTGGGACAGCCACCTACGAGCAGTACTTC